This T cell receptor (beta chain) appears in the sequencing data of a study of glioma-infiltrating T cells after dendritic cell vaccination. Whole-study context: Treatment, given 2003 to 2012, was autologous tumor lysate-pulsed dendritic cell vaccination.

TCRdb's table, derived via immunoSEQ multiplex PCR, lists solely in-frame clones and lacks some. This sample carries roughly 60,000 clones, about four fifths of them seen once, and the ten largest clones take 15% to 17%. Time point here: after dendritic cell vaccination, including at tumor progression/relapse. No glioblastoma patient carried an isocitrate dehydrogenase mutation. In regard to this clone: Its antigen is currently unknown.

Study-level findings and limits: Higher TCR clonality did not directly relate to longer survival. Estimated pretreatment TIL content predicted outcome after dendritic cell vaccination.

V was shortened by 0 bases and J by 3 bases, with 11 bases between the two germline ends. CDR3 length: 15 residues. Germline CDR1 is MGHRA and CDR2 is YSYEKL. The clonotype comes from a human donor with glioblastoma. The chain joins TRBV4-1 to TRBJ1-1, with D perhaps matching TRBD1 (6 bases). Sample: blood, taken after dendritic cell vaccination. CDR3 sequence: CASSQDWQGHTEAFF. DNA of the CDR3: TGCGCCAGCAGCCAAGACTGGCAGGGGCACACTGAAGCTTTCTTT.